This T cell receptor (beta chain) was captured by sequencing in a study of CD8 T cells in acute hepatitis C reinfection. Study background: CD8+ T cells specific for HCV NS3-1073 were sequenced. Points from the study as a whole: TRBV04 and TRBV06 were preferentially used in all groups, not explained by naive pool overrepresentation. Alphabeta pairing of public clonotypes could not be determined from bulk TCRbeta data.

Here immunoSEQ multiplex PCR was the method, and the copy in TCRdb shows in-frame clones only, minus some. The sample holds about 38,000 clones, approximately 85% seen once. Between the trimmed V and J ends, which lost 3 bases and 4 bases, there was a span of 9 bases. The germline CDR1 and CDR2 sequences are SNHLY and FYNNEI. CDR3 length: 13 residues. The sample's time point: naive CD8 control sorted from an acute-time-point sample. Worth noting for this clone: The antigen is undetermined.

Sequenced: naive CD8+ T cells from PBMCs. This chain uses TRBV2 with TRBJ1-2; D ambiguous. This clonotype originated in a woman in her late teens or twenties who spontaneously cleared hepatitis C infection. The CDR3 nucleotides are TGTGCCAGCAGTGACCCCCAGATCTATGGCTACACCTTC. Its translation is CASSDPQIYGYTF. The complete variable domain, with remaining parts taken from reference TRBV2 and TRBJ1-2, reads EPEVTQTPSHQVTQMGQEVILRCVPISNHLYFYWYRQILGQKVEFLVSFYNNEISEKSEIFDDQFSVERPDGSNFTLKIRSTKLEDSAMYFCASSDPQIYGYTFGSGTRLTVV.